The T cell receptor beta chain under discussion was sequenced for a study of molecular identifiers for immune sequencing clone quantification. Study-wide results and caveats: Clones above 20 RNA copies contained over 97% of effector molecules but under 1% of naive ones.

Naive CD8 libraries came from approximately 20,000 to 980,000 sorted cells with 10%, 30% or 50% RNA. Naive CD8 T cells underwent sorting with the CD8+CD4-CCR7+CD45RA+ definition. TCRdb passed the PCR reads through MiXCR, listing each CDR3 protein once. Counted here are around 320,000 distinct CDR3 sequences, about 23% occurring once; the ten biggest clones make up about 0.73%. Worth noting for this clonotype: Its antigen is unknown. A much larger clone lies a single base off, so this may be a read error. Since the CDR3 does not end with the conserved phenylalanine or tryptophan, this likely comes from a read error.

Sequenced input: naive CD8+ T cells from blood, with Jurkat cell RNA spiked in. Subset indicated: FACS-sorted CD8+CD4-CCR7+CD45RA+ naive T cells. The receptor comes from a human donor in good health. Some libraries in this study had Jurkat cell RNA spiked in.

The CDR3 region is CASSQDVAGNSYEQYS. DNA of the CDR3: TGCGCCAGCAGCCAAGACGTGGCAGGGAATTCGTACGAGCAGTACTCC. The chain carries TRBV4-3 and TRBJ2-7; D possibly corresponds to TRBD1 (5 bases). V lost 0 bases and J 4 bases, leaving 16 bases between the germline ends. The CDR3 runs to 16 residues. Looked up from germline, CDR1 is LGHNA and CDR2 is YSLEER.